Listed below are T cell receptor beta chains from one sample, sequenced in a study of Ad26.COV2.S vaccination and SARS-CoV-2 variants. The repertoire was sequenced with immunoSEQ multiplex PCR; TCRdb's copy has only in-frame clones and lacks some. The sample has under 150,000 clones, 86% seen once. This sample comprised peripheral blood, obtained after recovery from COVID-19. The receptors derive from a human donor who had recovered from COVID-19. Each CDR3 is given with its conserved first and last residue. Fields, in order: V gene, J gene, D gene, clone size, CDR3 protein, CDR3 DNA. D genes are given only for firm matches. Size tells how often a clone was seen (once, few, many) or the class of an expanded clone, and some rows leave it out.

V gene: TRBV6-2/TRBV6-3; J gene: TRBJ2-2; D gene: TRBD2; clone size: NA; CDR3 protein: CASSDIAGANTGELFF; CDR3 DNA: TGTGCCAGCAGTGACATTGCGGGGGCGAACACCGGGGAGCTGTTTTTT
V gene: TRBV21-1; J gene: TRBJ1-5; D gene: NA; clone size: NA; CDR3 protein: CASSKPSKGPNQPQHF; CDR3 DNA: TGTGCCAGCAGCAAACCATCCAAAGGTCCGAATCAGCCCCAGCATTTT
V gene: TRBV5-4; J gene: TRBJ1-1; D gene: NA; clone size: few; CDR3 protein: CASSLGQMNTEAFF; CDR3 DNA: TGTGCCAGCAGCTTGGGACAGATGAACACTGAAGCTTTCTTT
V gene: TRBV5-4; J gene: TRBJ2-5; D gene: TRBD1; clone size: NA; CDR3 protein: CASSYPGQGDQETQYF; CDR3 DNA: TGTGCCAGCAGCTACCCGGGACAGGGGGACCAAGAGACCCAGTACTTC
V gene: TRBV6-2/TRBV6-3; J gene: TRBJ1-6; D gene: TRBD1; clone size: NA; CDR3 protein: CASSSRDRGTHSPLHF; CDR3 DNA: TGTGCCAGCAGTTCCCGTGACAGGGGAACCCATTCACCCCTCCACTTT
V gene: TRBV27; J gene: TRBJ1-4; D gene: NA; clone size: NA; CDR3 protein: CASGRHNEKLFF; CDR3 DNA: TGTGCCAGCGGGAGACACAATGAAAAACTGTTTTTT
V gene: TRBV27; J gene: TRBJ1-5; D gene: NA; clone size: NA; CDR3 protein: CASSSTGLQPQHF; CDR3 DNA: TGTGCCAGCAGTTCAACAGGGCTTCAGCCCCAGCATTTT
V gene: TRBV19; J gene: TRBJ1-5; D gene: NA; clone size: NA; CDR3 protein: CATLGWGSNQPQHF; CDR3 DNA: TGTGCCACCCTTGGATGGGGTAGCAATCAGCCCCAGCATTTT
V gene: TRBV15; J gene: TRBJ2-3; D gene: NA; clone size: NA; CDR3 protein: CATSRWVTGSTDTQYF; CDR3 DNA: TGTGCCACCAGCCGGTGGGTGACGGGTAGCACAGATACGCAGTATTTT
V gene: TRBV28; J gene: TRBJ1-4; D gene: NA; clone size: NA; CDR3 protein: CASSALAGSTNEKLFF; CDR3 DNA: TGTGCCAGCAGTGCCTTAGCCGGTTCAACTAATGAAAAACTGTTTTTT
V gene: TRBV5-1; J gene: TRBJ2-1; D gene: TRBD1; clone size: NA; CDR3 protein: CASSYTGTGGNEQFF; CDR3 DNA: TGCGCCAGCAGCTATACCGGGACAGGGGGCAATGAGCAGTTCTTC
V gene: TRBV5-4; J gene: TRBJ1-2; D gene: NA; clone size: few; CDR3 protein: CASSPGQRKGYTF; CDR3 DNA: TGTGCCAGCAGCCCGGGACAACGTAAAGGCTACACCTTC
V gene: TRBV7-2; J gene: TRBJ1-3; D gene: TRBD1; clone size: NA; CDR3 protein: CASSLERTGTGNTIYF; CDR3 DNA: TGTGCCAGCAGCTTAGAGAGGACAGGGACGGGAAACACCATATATTTT
V gene: TRBV4-3; J gene: TRBJ1-5; D gene: NA; clone size: few; CDR3 protein: CASSQEVGQPQHF; CDR3 DNA: TGCGCCAGCAGCCAAGAGGTAGGACAGCCCCAGCATTTT
V gene: TRBV6-5; J gene: TRBJ2-2; D gene: TRBD2; clone size: NA; CDR3 protein: CASSPTSGVTGELFF; CDR3 DNA: TGTGCCAGCAGTCCTACTAGCGGGGTTACCGGGGAGCTGTTTTTT
V gene: TRBV28; J gene: TRBJ2-7; D gene: NA; clone size: NA; CDR3 protein: CASTERRRSYEQYF; CDR3 DNA: TGTGCCAGCACCGAAAGGAGACGGTCCTACGAGCAGTACTTC
V gene: TRBV28; J gene: TRBJ1-3; D gene: NA; clone size: NA; CDR3 protein: CASLSPPGHSGNTIYF; CDR3 DNA: TGTGCCAGTTTATCACCACCGGGACACTCTGGAAACACCATATATTTT
V gene: TRBV5-1; J gene: TRBJ2-2; D gene: NA; clone size: NA; CDR3 protein: CASSDQGTGELFF; CDR3 DNA: TGCGCCAGCAGCGATCAGGGCACCGGGGAGCTGTTTTTT
V gene: TRBV19; J gene: TRBJ1-2; D gene: NA; clone size: NA; CDR3 protein: CASSVSTGTVYGYTF; CDR3 DNA: TGTGCCAGTAGTGTCTCGACCGGGACGGTCTATGGCTACACCTTC
V gene: TRBV13; J gene: TRBJ2-3; D gene: TRBD2; clone size: NA; CDR3 protein: CVSSPGTSGGRTDTQYF; CDR3 DNA: TGTGTCAGCAGCCCCGGGACTAGCGGGGGACGGACAGATACGCAGTATTTT
V gene: TRBV4-1; J gene: TRBJ2-6; D gene: NA; clone size: NA; CDR3 protein: CASSQDRRSGANVLTF; CDR3 DNA: TGCGCCAGCAGCCAAGATAGGCGGTCTGGGGCCAACGTCCTGACTTTC
V gene: TRBV7-2; J gene: TRBJ1-2; D gene: TRBD1; clone size: NA; CDR3 protein: CASSLLSGGGYGYTF; CDR3 DNA: TGTGCCAGCAGCTTATTGTCAGGGGGTGGCTATGGCTACACCTTC